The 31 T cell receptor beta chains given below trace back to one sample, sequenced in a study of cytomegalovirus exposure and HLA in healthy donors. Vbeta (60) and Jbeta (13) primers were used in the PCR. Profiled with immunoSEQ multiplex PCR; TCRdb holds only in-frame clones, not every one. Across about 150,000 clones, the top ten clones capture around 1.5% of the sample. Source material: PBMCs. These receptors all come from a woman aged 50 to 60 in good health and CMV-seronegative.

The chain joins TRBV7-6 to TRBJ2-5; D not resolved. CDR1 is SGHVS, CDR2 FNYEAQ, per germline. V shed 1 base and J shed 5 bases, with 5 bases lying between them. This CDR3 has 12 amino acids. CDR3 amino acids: CASSLVRETQYF. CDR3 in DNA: TGTGCCAGCAGCTTAGTCCGGGAGACCCAGTACTTC.

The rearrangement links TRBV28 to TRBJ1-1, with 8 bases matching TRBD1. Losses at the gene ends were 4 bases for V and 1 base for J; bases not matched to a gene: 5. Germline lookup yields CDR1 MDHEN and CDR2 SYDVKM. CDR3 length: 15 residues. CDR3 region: CASSSPGQANTEAFF. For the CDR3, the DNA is TGTGCCAGCAGTTCACCGGGACAGGCGAACACTGAAGCTTTCTTT.

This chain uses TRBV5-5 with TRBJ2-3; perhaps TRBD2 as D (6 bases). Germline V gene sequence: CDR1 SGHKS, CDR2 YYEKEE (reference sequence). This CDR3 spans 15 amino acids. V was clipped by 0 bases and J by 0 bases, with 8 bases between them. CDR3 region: CASSLGSGSTDTQYF. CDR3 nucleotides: TGTGCCAGCAGCTTGGGAAGCGGGAGCACAGATACGCAGTATTTT.

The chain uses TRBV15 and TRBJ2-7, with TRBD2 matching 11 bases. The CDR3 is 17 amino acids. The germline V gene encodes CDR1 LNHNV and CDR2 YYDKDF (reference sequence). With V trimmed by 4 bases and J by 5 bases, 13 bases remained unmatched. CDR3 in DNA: TGTGCCACCAGCACGACTAGCGGGATTGCCCTTAGCGACGAGCAGTACTTC. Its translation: CATSTTSGIALSDEQYF.

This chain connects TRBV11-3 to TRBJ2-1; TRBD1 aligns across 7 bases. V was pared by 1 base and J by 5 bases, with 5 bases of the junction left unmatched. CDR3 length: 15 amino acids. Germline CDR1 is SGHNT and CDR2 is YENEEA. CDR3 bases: TGTGCCAGCAGCTTAGGGGGACAGATAGACAATGAGCAGTTCTTC. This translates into CASSLGGQIDNEQFF.

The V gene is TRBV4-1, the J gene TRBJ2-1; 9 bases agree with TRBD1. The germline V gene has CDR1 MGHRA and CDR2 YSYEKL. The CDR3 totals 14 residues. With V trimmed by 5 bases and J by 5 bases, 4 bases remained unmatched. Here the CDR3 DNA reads TGCGCCAGCAGCTACCGGGACAGGGACAATGAGCAGTTCTTC. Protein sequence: CASSYRDRDNEQFF.

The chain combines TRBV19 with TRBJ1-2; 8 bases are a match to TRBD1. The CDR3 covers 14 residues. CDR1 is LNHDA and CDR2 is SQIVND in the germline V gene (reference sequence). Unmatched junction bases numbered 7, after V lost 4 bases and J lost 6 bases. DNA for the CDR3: TGTGCCAGTAGTAACAGGGGGAGGGAAGATGGCTACACCTTC. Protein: CASSNRGREDGYTF.

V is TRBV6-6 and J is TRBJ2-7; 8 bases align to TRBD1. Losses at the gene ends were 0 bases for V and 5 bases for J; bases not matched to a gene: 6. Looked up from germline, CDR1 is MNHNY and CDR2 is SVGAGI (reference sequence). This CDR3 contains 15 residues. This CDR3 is CASSYSRTGMNEQYF. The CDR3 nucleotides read TGTGCCAGCAGTTACTCGAGGACAGGGATGAACGAGCAGTACTTC.

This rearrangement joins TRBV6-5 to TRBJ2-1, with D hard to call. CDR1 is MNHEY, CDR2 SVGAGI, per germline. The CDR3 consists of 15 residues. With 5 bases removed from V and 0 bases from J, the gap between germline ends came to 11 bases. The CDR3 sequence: CASSVTRSSYNEQFF. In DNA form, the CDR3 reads TGTGCCAGCAGTGTGACTCGTAGCTCCTACAATGAGCAGTTCTTC.

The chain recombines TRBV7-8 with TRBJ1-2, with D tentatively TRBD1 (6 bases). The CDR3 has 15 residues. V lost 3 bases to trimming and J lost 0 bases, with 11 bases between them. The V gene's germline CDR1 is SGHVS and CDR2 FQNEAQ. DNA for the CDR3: TGTGCCAGCAGCTTGAGGGGGGGGGCTAACTATGGCTACACCTTC. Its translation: CASSLRGGANYGYTF. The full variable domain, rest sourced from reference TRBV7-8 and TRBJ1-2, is GAGVSQSPRYKVAKRGQDVALRCDPISGHVSLFWYQQALGQGPEFLTYFQNEAQLDKSGLPSDRFFAERPEGSVSTLKIQRTQQEDSAVYLCASSLRGGANYGYTFGSGTRLTVV.

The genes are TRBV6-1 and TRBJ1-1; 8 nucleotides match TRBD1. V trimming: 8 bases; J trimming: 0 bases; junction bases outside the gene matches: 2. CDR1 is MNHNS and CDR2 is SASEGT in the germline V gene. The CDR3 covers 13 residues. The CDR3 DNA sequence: TGTGCCAGCGGGACAGGATTGAACACTGAAGCTTTCTTT. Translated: CASGTGLNTEAFF.

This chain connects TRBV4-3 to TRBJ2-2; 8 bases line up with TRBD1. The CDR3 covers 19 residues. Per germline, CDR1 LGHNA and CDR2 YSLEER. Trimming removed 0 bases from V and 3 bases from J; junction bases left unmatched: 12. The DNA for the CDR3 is TGCGCCAGCAGCCAAGAAGGGGGACAGGAGGGGAGGTACACCGGGGAGCTGTTTTTT. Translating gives CASSQEGGQEGRYTGELFF.

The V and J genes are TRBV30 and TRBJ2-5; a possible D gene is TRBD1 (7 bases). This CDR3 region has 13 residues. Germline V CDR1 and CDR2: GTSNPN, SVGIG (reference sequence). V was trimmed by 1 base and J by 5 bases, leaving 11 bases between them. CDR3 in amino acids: CAWSAQGGETQYF. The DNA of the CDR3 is TGTGCCTGGAGTGCTCAGGGGGGTGAGACCCAGTACTTC.

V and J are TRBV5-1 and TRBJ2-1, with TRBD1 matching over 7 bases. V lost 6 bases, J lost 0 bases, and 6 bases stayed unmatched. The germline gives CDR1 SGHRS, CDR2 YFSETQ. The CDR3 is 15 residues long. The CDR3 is CASTLGDSSYNEQFF. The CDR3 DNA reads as TGCGCCAGCACCCTAGGGGACAGCTCCTACAATGAGCAGTTCTTC.

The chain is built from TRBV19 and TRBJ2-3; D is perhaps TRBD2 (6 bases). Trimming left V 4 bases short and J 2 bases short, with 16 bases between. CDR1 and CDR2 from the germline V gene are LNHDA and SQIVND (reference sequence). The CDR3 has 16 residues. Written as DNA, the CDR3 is TGTGCCAGTAGTACCGCCTCGACTAGGGCCACAGATACGCAGTATTTT. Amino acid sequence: CASSTASTRATDTQYF.

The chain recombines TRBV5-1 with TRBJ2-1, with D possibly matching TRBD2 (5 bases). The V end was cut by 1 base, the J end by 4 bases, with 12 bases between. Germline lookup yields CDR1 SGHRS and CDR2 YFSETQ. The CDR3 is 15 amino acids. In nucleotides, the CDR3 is TGCGCCAGCAGCTTGACTATGGGAGTATACAATGAGCAGTTCTTC. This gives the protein CASSLTMGVYNEQFF.

The CDR3 is CASSWDTDQPQHF. CDR3 nucleotide sequence: TGCGCCAGCAGCTGGGACACGGATCAGCCCCAGCATTTT. The chain joins TRBV5-1 to TRBJ1-5; D might be TRBD1 (6 bases). CDR3 length: 13 residues. From germline, CDR1 is SGHRS and CDR2 YFSETQ. V gave up 3 bases and J gave up 5 bases, with 9 bases separating them.

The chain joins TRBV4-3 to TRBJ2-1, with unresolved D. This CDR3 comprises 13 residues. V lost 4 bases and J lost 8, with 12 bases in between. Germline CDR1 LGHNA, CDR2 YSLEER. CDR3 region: CASSPTTPYEQFF. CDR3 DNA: TGCGCCAGCAGCCCCACTACACCGTATGAGCAGTTCTTC.

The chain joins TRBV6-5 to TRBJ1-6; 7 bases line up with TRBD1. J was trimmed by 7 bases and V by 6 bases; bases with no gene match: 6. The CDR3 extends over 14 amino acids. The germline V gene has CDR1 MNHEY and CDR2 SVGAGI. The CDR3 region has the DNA TGTGCCAGCAGGAGACAGGGAGTGAATTCACCCCTCCACTTT. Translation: CASRRQGVNSPLHF.

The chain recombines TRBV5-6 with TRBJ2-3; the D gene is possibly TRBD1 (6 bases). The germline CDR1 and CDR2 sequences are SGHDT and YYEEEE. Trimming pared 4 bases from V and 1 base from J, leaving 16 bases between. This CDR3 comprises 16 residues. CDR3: CASSPLRGQRTDTQYF. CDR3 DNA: TGTGCCAGCAGCCCCCTCCGGGGACAACGCACAGATACGCAGTATTTT.

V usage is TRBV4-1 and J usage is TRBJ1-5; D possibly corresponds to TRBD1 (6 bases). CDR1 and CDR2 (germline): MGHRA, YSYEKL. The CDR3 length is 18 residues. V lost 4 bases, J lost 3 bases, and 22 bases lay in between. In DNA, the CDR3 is TGCGCCAGCAGCCTCGCCTCCGGGGCGGGGGCCATCAATCAGCCCCAGCATTTT. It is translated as CASSLASGAGAINQPQHF.

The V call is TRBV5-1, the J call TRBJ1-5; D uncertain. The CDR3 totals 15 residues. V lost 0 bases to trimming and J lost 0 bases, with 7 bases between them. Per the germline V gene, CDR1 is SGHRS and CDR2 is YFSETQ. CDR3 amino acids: CASSLDGNSNQPQHF. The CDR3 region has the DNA TGCGCCAGCAGCTTGGACGGGAATAGCAATCAGCCCCAGCATTTT.

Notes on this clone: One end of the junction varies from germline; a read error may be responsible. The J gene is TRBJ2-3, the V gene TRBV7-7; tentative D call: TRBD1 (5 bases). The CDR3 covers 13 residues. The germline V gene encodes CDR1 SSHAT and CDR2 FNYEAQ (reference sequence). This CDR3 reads CASSLDRTDTQYF. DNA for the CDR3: TGTGCTAGCAGCTTAGACAGAACAGATACGCAGTATTTT.

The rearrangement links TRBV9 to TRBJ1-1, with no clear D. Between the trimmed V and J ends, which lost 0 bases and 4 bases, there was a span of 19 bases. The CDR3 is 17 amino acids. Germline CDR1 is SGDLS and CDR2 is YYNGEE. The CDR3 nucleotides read TGTGCCAGCAGCGTAGAGGGAGTTGGCGGGGTCGGCACTGAAGCTTTCTTT. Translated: CASSVEGVGGVGTEAFF.

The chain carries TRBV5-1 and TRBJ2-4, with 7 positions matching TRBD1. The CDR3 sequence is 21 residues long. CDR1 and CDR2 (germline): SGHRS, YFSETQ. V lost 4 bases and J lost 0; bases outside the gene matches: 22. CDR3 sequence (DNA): TGCGCCAGCAGCCTTCGTGACACAGGAGACAGGGTCGGACTAGCCAAAAACATTCAGTACTTC. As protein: CASSLRDTGDRVGLAKNIQYF.

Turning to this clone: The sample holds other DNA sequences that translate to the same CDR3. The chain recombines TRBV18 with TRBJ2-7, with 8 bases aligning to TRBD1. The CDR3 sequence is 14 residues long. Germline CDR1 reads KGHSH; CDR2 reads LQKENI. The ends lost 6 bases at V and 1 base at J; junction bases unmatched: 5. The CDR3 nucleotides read TGTGCCAGCTCCCCCGGGACAGGTTCCTACGAGCAGTACTTC. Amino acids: CASSPGTGSYEQYF. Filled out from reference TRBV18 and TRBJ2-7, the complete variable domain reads NAGVMQNPRHLVRRRGQEARLRCSPMKGHSHVYWYRQLPEEGLKFMVYLQKENIIDESGMPKERFSAEFPKEGPSILRIQQVVRGDSAAYFCASSPGTGSYEQYFGPGTRLTVT.

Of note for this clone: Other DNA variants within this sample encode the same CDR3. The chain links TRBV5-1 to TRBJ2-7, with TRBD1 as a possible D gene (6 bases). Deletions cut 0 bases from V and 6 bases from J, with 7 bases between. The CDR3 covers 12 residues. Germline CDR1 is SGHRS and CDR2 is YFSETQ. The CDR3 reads CASSLEGGEQYF. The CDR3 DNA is TGCGCCAGCAGCTTGGAAGGGGGCGAGCAGTACTTC.

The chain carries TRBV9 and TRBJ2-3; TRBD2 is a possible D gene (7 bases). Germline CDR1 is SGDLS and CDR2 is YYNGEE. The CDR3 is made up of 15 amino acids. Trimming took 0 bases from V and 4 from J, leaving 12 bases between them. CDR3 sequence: CASSVVGGLADTQYF. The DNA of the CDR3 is TGTGCCAGCAGCGTAGTGGGGGGGCTGGCAGATACGCAGTATTTT.

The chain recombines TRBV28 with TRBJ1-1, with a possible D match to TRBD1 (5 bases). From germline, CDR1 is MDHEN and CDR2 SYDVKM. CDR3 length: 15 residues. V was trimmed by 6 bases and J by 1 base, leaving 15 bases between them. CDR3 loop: CASRPGGARNTEAFF. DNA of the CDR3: TGTGCCAGCAGGCCGGGAGGGGCTAGGAACACTGAAGCTTTCTTT.

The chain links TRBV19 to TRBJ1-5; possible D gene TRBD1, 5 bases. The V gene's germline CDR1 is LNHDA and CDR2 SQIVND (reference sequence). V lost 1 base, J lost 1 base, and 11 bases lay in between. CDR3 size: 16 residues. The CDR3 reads CASSIVQGLSNQPQHF. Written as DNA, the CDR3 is TGTGCCAGTAGTATAGTGCAGGGTTTGAGCAATCAGCCCCAGCATTTT.

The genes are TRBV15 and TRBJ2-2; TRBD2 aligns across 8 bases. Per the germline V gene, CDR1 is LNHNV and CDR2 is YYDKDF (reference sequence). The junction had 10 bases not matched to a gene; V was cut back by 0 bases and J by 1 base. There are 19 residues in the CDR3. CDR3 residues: CATSRDEGGLAGNTGELFF. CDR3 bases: TGTGCCACCAGCAGAGATGAGGGGGGGCTAGCGGGGAACACCGGGGAGCTGTTTTTT. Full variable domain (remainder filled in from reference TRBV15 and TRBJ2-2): DAMVIQNPRYQVTQFGKPVTLSCSQTLNHNVMYWYQQKSSQAPKLLFHYYDKDFNNEADTPDNFQSRRPNTSFCFLDIRSPGLGDTAMYLCATSRDEGGLAGNTGELFFGEGSRLTVL.